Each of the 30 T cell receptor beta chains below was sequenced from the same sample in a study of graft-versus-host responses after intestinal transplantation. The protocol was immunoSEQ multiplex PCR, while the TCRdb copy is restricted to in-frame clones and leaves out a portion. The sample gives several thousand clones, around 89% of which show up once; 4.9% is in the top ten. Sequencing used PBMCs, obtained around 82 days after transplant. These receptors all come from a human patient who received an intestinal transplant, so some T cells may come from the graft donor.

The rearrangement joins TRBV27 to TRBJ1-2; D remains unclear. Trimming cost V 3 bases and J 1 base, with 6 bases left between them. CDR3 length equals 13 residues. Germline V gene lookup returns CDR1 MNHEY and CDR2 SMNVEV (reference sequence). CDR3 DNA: TGTGCCAGCAGTTTCTCTCTTAACTATGGCTACACCTTC. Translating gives CASSFSLNYGYTF.

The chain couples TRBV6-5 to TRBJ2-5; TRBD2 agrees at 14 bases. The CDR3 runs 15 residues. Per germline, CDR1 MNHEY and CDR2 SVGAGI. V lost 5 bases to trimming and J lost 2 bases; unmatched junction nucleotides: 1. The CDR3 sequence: CASSGLAGGQETQYF. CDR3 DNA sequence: TGTGCCAGCAGTGGACTAGCGGGGGGACAAGAGACCCAGTACTTC.

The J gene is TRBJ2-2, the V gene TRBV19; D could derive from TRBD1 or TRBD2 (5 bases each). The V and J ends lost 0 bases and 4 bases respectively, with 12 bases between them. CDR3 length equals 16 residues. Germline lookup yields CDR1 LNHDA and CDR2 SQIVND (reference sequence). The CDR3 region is CASSIERGASTGELFF. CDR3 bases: TGTGCCAGTAGTATAGAAAGAGGGGCGAGCACCGGGGAGCTGTTTTTT.

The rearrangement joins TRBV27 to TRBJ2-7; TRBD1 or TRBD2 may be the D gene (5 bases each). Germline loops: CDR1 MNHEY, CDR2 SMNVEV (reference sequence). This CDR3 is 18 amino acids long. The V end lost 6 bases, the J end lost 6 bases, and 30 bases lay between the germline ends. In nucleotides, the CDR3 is TGTGCCAGCAGCTACCTTACTCCGGGACGGACACCTTCGGTCGAGCAGTACTTC. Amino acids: CASSYLTPGRTPSVEQYF.

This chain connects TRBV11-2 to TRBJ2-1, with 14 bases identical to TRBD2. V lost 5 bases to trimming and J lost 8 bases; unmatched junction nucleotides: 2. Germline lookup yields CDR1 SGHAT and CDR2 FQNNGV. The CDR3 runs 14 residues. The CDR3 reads CASSGTSGSDEQFF. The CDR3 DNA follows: TGTGCCAGCAGCGGGACTAGCGGGAGTGATGAGCAGTTCTTC. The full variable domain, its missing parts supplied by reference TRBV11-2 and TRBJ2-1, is EAGVAQSPRYKIIEKRQSVAFWCNPISGHATLYWYQQILGQGPKLLIQFQNNGVVDDSQLPKDRFSAERLKGVDSTLKIQPAKLEDSAVYLCASSGTSGSDEQFFGPGTRLTVL.

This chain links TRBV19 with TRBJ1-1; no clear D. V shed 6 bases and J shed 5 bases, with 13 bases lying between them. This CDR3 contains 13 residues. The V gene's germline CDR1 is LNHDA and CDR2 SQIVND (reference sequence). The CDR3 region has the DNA TGTGCCAGTAGCCGGCAACCGGGGACTGAAGCTTTCTTT. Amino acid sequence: CASSRQPGTEAFF.

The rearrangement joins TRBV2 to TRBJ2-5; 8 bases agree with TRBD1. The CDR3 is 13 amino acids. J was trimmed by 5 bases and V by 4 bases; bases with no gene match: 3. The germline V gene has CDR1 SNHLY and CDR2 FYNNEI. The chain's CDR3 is CASSGGQAETQYF. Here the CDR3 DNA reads TGTGCCAGCAGTGGGGGACAGGCGGAGACCCAGTACTTC.

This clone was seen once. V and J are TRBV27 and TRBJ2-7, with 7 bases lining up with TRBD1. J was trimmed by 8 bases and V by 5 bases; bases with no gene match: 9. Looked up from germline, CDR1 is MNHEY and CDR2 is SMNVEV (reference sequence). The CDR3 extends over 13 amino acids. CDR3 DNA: TGTGCCAGCAGTCCCCGACAGGGCTTGAAGCAGTACTTC. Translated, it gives CASSPRQGLKQYF.

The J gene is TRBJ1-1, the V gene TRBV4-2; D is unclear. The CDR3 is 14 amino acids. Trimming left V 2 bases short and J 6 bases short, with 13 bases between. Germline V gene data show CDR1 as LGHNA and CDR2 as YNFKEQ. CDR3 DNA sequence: TGTGCCAGCAGCCAACGGAGGGAGTGGGCTGAAGCTTTCTTT. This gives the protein CASSQRREWAEAFF.

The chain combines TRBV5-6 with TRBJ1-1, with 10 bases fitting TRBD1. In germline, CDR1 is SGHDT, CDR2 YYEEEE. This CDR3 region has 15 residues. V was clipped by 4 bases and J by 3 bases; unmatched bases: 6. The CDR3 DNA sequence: TGTGCCAGCAGCACACGACAGGGGGCGGACACTGAAGCTTTCTTT. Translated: CASSTRQGADTEAFF.

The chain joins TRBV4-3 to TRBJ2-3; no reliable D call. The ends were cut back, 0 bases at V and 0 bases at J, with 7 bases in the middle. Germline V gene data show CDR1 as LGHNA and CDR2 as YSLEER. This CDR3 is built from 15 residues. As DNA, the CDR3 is TGCGCCAGCAGCCAAGAGATCCTAAGCACAGATACGCAGTATTTT. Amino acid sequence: CASSQEILSTDTQYF.

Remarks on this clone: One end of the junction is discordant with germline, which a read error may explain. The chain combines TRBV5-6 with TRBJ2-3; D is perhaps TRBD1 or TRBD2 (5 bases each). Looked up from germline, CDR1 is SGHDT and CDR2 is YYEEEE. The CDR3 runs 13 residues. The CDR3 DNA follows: TGTGCCAGCAGCGGGACCGGACGGACGGCCCTTAGTTTT. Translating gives CASSGTGRTALSF.

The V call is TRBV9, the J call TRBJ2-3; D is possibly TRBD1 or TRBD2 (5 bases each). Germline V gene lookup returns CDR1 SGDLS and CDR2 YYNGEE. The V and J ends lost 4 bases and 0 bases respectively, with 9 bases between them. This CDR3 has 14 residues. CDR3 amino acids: CASSQGTSTDTQYF. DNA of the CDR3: TGTGCCAGCAGCCAAGGGACCAGCACAGATACGCAGTATTTT.

CDR3: CASSAGPGQAKFEAFF. CDR3 bases: TGTGCCAGCAGCGCAGGACCGGGACAGGCCAAATTTGAAGCTTTCTTT. This chain joins TRBV9 and TRBJ1-1, with TRBD1 identical over 8 bases. The CDR3 spans 16 residues. V trimming: 3 bases; J trimming: 7 bases; junction bases outside the gene matches: 14. The germline V gene has CDR1 SGDLS and CDR2 YYNGEE.

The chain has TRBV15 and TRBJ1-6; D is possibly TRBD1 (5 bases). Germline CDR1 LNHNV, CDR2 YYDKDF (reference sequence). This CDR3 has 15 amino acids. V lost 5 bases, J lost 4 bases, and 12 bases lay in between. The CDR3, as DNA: TGTGCCACCAGCTTTGGGAGGGGATATAATTCACCCCTCCACTTT. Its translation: CATSFGRGYNSPLHF.

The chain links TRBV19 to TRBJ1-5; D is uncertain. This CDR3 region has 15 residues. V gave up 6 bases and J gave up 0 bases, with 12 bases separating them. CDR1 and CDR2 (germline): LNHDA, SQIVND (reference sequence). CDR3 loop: CASRWETYSNQPQHF. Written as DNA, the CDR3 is TGTGCCAGTAGGTGGGAGACATATAGCAATCAGCCCCAGCATTTT.

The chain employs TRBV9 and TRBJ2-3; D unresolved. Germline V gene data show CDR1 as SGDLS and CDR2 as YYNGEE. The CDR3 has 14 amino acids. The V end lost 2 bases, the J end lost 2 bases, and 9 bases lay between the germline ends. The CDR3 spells CASSVAGSTDTQYF. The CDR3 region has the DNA TGTGCCAGCAGCGTGGCCGGGTCCACAGATACGCAGTATTTT.

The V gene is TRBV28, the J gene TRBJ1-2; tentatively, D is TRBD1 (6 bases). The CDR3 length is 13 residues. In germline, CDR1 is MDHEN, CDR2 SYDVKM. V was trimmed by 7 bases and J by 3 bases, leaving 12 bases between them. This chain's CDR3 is CASTTGTHYGYTF. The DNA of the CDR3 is TGTGCCAGCACCACAGGGACTCACTATGGCTACACCTTC.

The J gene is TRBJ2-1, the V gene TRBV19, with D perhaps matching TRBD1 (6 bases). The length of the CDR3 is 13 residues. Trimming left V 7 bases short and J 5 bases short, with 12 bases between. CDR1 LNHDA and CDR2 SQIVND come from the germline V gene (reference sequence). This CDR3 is CASIGWDNNEQFF. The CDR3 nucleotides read TGTGCCAGTATAGGTTGGGACAACAATGAGCAGTTCTTC.

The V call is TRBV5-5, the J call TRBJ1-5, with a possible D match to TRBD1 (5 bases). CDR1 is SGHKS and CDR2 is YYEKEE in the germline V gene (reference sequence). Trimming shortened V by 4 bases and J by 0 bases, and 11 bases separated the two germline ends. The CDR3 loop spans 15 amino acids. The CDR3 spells CASSRHRGSNQPQHF. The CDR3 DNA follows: TGTGCCAGCAGCAGACATAGGGGTAGCAATCAGCCCCAGCATTTT. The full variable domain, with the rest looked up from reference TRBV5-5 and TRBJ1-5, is DAGVTQSPTHLIKTRGQQVTLRCSPISGHKSVSWYQQVLGQGPQFIFQYYEKEERGRGNFPDRFSARQFPNYSSELNVNALLLGDSALYLCASSRHRGSNQPQHFGDGTRLSIL.

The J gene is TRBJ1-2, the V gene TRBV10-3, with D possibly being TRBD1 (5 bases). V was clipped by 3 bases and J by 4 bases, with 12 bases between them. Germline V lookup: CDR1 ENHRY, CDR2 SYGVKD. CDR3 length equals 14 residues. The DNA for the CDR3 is TGTGCCATCAGTGAAACCTGGGGGACCTATGGCTACACCTTC. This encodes CAISETWGTYGYTF.

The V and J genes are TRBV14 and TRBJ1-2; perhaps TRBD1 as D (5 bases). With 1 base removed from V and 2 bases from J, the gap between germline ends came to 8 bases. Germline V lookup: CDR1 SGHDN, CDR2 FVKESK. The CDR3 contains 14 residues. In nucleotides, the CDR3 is TGTGCCAGCAGCCAAGGCCGGGACAACTATGGCTACACCTTC. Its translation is CASSQGRDNYGYTF.

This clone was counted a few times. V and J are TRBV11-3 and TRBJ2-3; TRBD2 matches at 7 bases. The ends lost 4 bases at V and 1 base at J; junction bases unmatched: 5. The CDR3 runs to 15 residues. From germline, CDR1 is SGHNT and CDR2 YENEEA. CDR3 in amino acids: CASSSGGMGTDTQYF. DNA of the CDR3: TGTGCCAGCAGCTCGGGGGGTATGGGCACAGATACGCAGTATTTT.

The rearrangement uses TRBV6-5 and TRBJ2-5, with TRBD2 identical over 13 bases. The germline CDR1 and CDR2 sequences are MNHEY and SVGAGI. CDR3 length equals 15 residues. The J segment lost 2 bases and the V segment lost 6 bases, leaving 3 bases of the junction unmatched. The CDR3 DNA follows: TGTGCCAGCAGCCTACTAGCGGGGGGGCAAGAGACCCAGTACTTC. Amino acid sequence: CASSLLAGGQETQYF.

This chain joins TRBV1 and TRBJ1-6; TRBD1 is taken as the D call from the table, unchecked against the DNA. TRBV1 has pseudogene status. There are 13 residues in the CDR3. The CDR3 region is CTSSRDKNSPLHF. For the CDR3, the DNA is TGCACCAGCAGCCGGGACAAAAATTCACCCCTCCACTTT.

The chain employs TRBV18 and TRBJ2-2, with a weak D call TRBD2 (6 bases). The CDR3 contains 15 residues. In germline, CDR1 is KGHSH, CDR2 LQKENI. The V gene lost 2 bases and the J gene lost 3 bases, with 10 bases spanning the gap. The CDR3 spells CASSPVEGYTGELFF. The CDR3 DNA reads TGTGCCAGCTCACCAGTGGAGGGATACACCGGGGAGCTGTTTTTT.

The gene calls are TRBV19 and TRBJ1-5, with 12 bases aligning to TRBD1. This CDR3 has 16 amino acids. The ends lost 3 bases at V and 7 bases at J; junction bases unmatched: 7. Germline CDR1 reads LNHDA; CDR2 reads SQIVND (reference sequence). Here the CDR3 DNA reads TGTGCCAGTAGTATCCCCGGGACAGGGGGCAGGCAGCCCCAGCATTTT. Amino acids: CASSIPGTGGRQPQHF.

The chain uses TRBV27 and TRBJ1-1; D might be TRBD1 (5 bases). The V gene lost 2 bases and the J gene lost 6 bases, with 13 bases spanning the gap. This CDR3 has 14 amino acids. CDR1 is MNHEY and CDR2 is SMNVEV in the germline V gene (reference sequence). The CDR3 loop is CASSLQGPGPEAFF. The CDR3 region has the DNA TGTGCCAGCAGTTTACAGGGCCCGGGCCCTGAAGCTTTCTTT.

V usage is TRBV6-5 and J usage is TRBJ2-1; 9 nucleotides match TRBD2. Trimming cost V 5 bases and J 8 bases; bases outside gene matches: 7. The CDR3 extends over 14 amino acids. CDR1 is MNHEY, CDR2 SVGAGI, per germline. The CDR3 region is CASSHSGRSDEQFF. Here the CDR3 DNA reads TGTGCCAGCAGTCATAGCGGGAGAAGCGATGAGCAGTTCTTC.

The CDR3, as DNA: TGTGCCAGCAGCCTAGGAGGGGGCCTGTCCAGCAATCAGCCCCAGCATTTT. This sequence encodes CASSLGGGLSSNQPQHF. The chain recombines TRBV16 with TRBJ1-5; 7 bases line up with TRBD1. The CDR3 runs to 17 residues. Germline V gene lookup returns CDR1 KGHSY and CDR2 FQNENV. V lost 4 bases to trimming and J lost 1 base; unmatched junction nucleotides: 10.